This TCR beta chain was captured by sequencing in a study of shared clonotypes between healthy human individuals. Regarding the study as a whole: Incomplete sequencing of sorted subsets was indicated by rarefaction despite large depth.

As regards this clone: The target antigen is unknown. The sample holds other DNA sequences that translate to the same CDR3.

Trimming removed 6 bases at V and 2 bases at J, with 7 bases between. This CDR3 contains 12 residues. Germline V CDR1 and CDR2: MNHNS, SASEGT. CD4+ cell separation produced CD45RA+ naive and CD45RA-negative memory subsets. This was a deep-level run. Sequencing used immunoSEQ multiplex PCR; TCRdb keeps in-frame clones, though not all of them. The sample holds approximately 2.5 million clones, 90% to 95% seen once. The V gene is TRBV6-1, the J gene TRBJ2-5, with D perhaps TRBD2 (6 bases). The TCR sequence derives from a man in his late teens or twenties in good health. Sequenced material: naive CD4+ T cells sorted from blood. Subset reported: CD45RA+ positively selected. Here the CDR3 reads CASSGTQETQYF. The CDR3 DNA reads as TGTGCCAGCAGCGGGACTCAAGAGACCCAGTACTTC.